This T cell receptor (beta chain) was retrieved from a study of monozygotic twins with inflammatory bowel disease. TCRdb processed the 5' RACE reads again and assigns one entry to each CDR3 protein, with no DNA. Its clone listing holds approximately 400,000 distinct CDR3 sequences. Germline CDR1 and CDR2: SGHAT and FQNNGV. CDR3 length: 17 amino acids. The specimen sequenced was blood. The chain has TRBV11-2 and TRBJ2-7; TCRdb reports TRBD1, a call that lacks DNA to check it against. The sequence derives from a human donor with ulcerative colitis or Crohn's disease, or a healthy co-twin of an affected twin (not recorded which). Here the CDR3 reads CASSLDHPGLGSYEQYF.